These 27 T cell receptor beta chains share one sample of origin, sequenced in a study of blood T cell repertoires in COVID-19. Sequencing used immunoSEQ multiplex PCR; TCRdb keeps in-frame clones, though not all of them. The table lists under 250,000 clones, around four fifths of them singletons. The sequenced sample was peripheral blood. All receptors derive from a man aged 50 to 59 with acute or convalescent COVID-19.

This chain's CDR3 is CASSLSLVSRSPLHF. CDR3 coding DNA: TGTGCCAGCAGTTTATCGCTGGTATCGCGTTCACCCCTCCACTTT. The chain carries TRBV27 and TRBJ1-6; D gene uncertain. Trimming cost V 0 bases and J 9 bases, with 12 bases left between them. The CDR3 loop spans 15 amino acids. Germline assignment: CDR1 MNHEY and CDR2 SMNVEV (reference sequence).

This clone came up a few times. The chain has TRBV6-5 and TRBJ2-7; 9 bases match TRBD1. This CDR3 spans 14 amino acids. Germline V gene data show CDR1 as MNHEY and CDR2 as SVGAGI. V was pared by 10 bases and J by 2 bases, with 9 bases of the junction left unmatched. In nucleotides, the CDR3 is TGTGCCACCCGATCCGGGACAGGGACCTACGAGCAGTACTTC. Translation gives CATRSGTGTYEQYF.

This clone is a singleton in its sample. The J gene is TRBJ1-1, the V gene TRBV7-2, with D perhaps TRBD1 (6 bases). The V gene lost 1 base and the J gene lost 5 bases, with 11 bases spanning the gap. The germline V gene encodes CDR1 SGHTA and CDR2 FQGNSA. This CDR3 comprises 14 residues. The CDR3 sequence is CASSLGYRETEAFF. The CDR3 nucleotides read TGTGCCAGCAGCTTAGGGTACAGGGAAACTGAAGCTTTCTTT.

The CDR3 bases are TGTGCCAGTAGTATACCGGGGGACAGGAGAAACTATGGCTACACCTTC. Translated: CASSIPGDRRNYGYTF. The chain employs TRBV19 and TRBJ1-2; TRBD1 matches at 8 bases. The V gene's germline CDR1 is LNHDA and CDR2 SQIVND (reference sequence). The CDR3 contains 16 residues. The J segment lost 2 bases and the V segment lost 2 bases, leaving 7 bases of the junction unmatched.

The rearrangement uses TRBV6-1 and TRBJ1-5; D gene uncertain. The CDR3 extends over 13 amino acids. Germline V gives CDR1 MNHNS, CDR2 SASEGT. The V and J ends lost 3 bases and 7 bases respectively, with 10 bases between them. CDR3 in amino acids: CASSDGRYQPQHF. CDR3 nucleotide sequence: TGTGCCAGCAGTGACGGTAGATACCAGCCCCAGCATTTT.

The chain recombines TRBV7-3 with TRBJ2-1, with D possibly being TRBD1 (5 bases). CDR1 and CDR2 (germline): SGHTA, FQGTGA. V was cut by 6 bases and J by 7 bases, with 13 bases left in between. The CDR3 consists of 13 residues. CDR3 amino acids: CASRPDSYNEQFF. The CDR3 nucleotides read TGTGCCAGCAGACCTGACAGTTATAATGAGCAGTTCTTC.

This chain connects TRBV11-3 to TRBJ2-4; 16 positions agree with TRBD2. CDR1 is SGHNT and CDR2 is YENEEA in the germline V gene. This CDR3 spans 18 amino acids. The ends lost 5 bases at V and 6 bases at J; junction bases unmatched: 10. This CDR3 reads CASSPGTSGGGWGNIQYF. DNA of the CDR3: TGTGCCAGCAGCCCTGGGACTAGCGGGGGGGGCTGGGGAAACATTCAGTACTTC.

The chain recombines TRBV5-4 with TRBJ1-4, with D maybe TRBD1 (6 bases). With 1 base removed from V and 8 bases from J, the gap between germline ends came to 9 bases. CDR3 length equals 13 residues. Germline loops: CDR1 SGHNT, CDR2 YYREEE (reference sequence). CDR3 DNA: TGTGCCAGCAGCTTGACAGGGAAGGAAAAACTGTTTTTT. It translates to CASSLTGKEKLFF.

This clone was seen more than once but under ten times. The chain carries TRBV28 and TRBJ2-3; TRBD2 aligns across 12 bases. From germline, CDR1 is MDHEN and CDR2 SYDVKM. J was trimmed by 2 bases and V by 2 bases; bases with no gene match: 5. CDR3 length equals 17 residues. The CDR3 DNA reads as TGTGCCAGCAGTTTAGAACTAGCGGGAGGACCCACAGATACGCAGTATTTT. Residues: CASSLELAGGPTDTQYF.

V gene TRBV6-5 combines with J gene TRBJ2-7, with D maybe TRBD2 (6 bases). V was trimmed by 7 bases and J by 0 bases, leaving 16 bases between them. The CDR3 is made up of 15 amino acids. Looked up from germline, CDR1 is MNHEY and CDR2 is SVGAGI. CDR3 DNA: TGTGCCAGCAACCACCCCGGGACTCTCTCCTACGAGCAGTACTTC. It codes for CASNHPGTLSYEQYF.

The genes are TRBV3-1 (or the pseudogene TRBV3-2) and TRBJ2-1; TRBD2 aligns across 12 bases. This CDR3 spans 16 amino acids. V dropped 7 bases and J dropped 1; count of bases not matched to a gene: 5. The germline V gene has CDR1 LGHDT and CDR2 YNNKEL (reference sequence). The CDR3 spells CASTLAGGRSYNEQFF. In DNA, the CDR3 is TGTGCCAGCACGCTAGCGGGAGGGCGGTCCTACAATGAGCAGTTCTTC.

The J gene is TRBJ1-3, the V gene TRBV7-9, with TRBD1 identical over 8 bases. The CDR3 covers 15 residues. Trimming at V came to 5 bases and at J to 4 bases, leaving 7 bases not matched to a gene. Germline CDR1 and CDR2: SEHNR and FQNEAQ (reference sequence). The CDR3 nucleotides read TGTGCCAGCAGCCCCTGGACAGGGAGGGGAAACACCATATATTTT. Encoded protein: CASSPWTGRGNTIYF.

J is TRBJ1-1 and V is TRBV5-6, with unresolved D. The germline V gene has CDR1 SGHDT and CDR2 YYEEEE. This CDR3 contains 15 residues. V lost 0 bases to trimming and J lost 10 bases, with 19 bases between them. For the CDR3, the DNA is TGTGCCAGCAGCTTGGGCCTCCGACACGATCCATTAGCTTTCTTT. This sequence encodes CASSLGLRHDPLAFF.

The J gene is TRBJ1-4, the V gene TRBV5-1, with 12 nucleotides matching TRBD1. CDR3 length: 16 residues. V shed 2 bases and J 8 bases; nucleotides not matched to a gene: 7. Germline CDR1 is SGHRS and CDR2 is YFSETQ. For the CDR3, the DNA is TGCGCCAGCAGCTTTGGGGACAGGGGGCGCGGGGAAAAACTGTTTTTT. It specifies CASSFGDRGRGEKLFF. Full variable domain (outside the CDR3, taken from reference TRBV5-1 and TRBJ1-4): KAGVTQTPRYLIKTRGQQVTLSCSPISGHRSVSWYQQTPGQGLQFLFEYFSETQRNKGNFPGRFSGRQFSNSRSEMNVSTLELGDSALYLCASSFGDRGRGEKLFFGSGTQLSVL.

Concerning this clone itself: No conserved phenylalanine or tryptophan ends this CDR3, so it is likely a read error. No DNA is shown, since the ends of the CDR3 on it are uncertain; the CDR3 is the one TCRdb lists. The gene calls are TRBV11-3 and TRBJ2-7; the listed D gene, TRBD2, was not tested against the DNA. The germline gives CDR1 SGHNT, CDR2 YENEEA. The length of the CDR3 is 11 amino acids, counting both ends. CDR3 sequence: CASSLEKREGL.

The chain links TRBV5-1 to TRBJ1-3; possibly TRBD1 for D (6 bases). The V end lost 4 bases, the J end lost 0 bases, and 14 bases lay between the germline ends. Germline loops: CDR1 SGHRS, CDR2 YFSETQ. The CDR3 has 16 residues. CDR3: CASSVQGLLSGNTIYF. The CDR3 DNA sequence: TGCGCCAGCAGCGTACAGGGCCTCCTCTCTGGAAACACCATATATTTT. Drawing the rest from reference TRBV5-1 and TRBJ1-3, the complete variable domain is KAGVTQTPRYLIKTRGQQVTLSCSPISGHRSVSWYQQTPGQGLQFLFEYFSETQRNKGNFPGRFSGRQFSNSRSEMNVSTLELGDSALYLCASSVQGLLSGNTIYFGEGSWLTVV.

This chain uses TRBV5-6 with TRBJ2-3, with D unresolved. Per the germline V gene, CDR1 is SGHDT and CDR2 is YYEEEE. The V end was cut by 1 base, the J end by 5 bases, with 14 bases between. The CDR3 covers 15 residues. CDR3 DNA: TGTGCCAGCAGCTTGCGGCCCGGGTGGATAGATACGCAGTATTTT. This codes for CASSLRPGWIDTQYF.

This chain links TRBV9 with TRBJ1-4, with D hard to call. Trimming left V 4 bases short and J 7 bases short, with 20 bases between. This CDR3 comprises 16 residues. In germline, CDR1 is SGDLS, CDR2 YYNGEE. The CDR3 loop reads CASSPLGEAMGEKLFF. CDR3 bases: TGTGCCAGCAGCCCCCTCGGGGAGGCCATGGGTGAAAAACTGTTTTTT.

The chain couples TRBV7-9 to TRBJ1-2; TRBD1 matches 9 bases. The CDR3 contains 16 residues. The V gene's germline CDR1 is SEHNR and CDR2 FQNEAQ (reference sequence). V lost 2 bases to trimming and J lost 6 bases; unmatched junction nucleotides: 10. The CDR3 loop reads CASSLPHRGPGNGYTF. In DNA, the CDR3 is TGTGCCAGCAGCTTACCCCACAGGGGGCCGGGTAATGGCTACACCTTC.

The V gene is TRBV2, the J gene TRBJ1-1, with 7 bases fitting TRBD1. The trim removed 8 bases at V and 4 bases at J, leaving 10 bases unmatched. Germline V gene data show CDR1 as SNHLY and CDR2 as FYNNEI. This CDR3 region has 14 residues. The CDR3 is CASEGAGWSTEAFF. Written as DNA, the CDR3 is TGTGCCAGCGAGGGGGCAGGGTGGAGCACTGAAGCTTTCTTT.

The rearrangement links TRBV4-2 to TRBJ1-2; TRBD1 is a possible D gene (6 bases). Trimming cost V 4 bases and J 2 bases, with 23 bases left between them. CDR3 length: 18 amino acids. From germline, CDR1 is LGHNA and CDR2 YNFKEQ. Written as DNA, the CDR3 is TGTGCCAGCAGCCCTTTAGTTCCCAGGACAGACGCCAACTATGGCTACACCTTC. Its protein is CASSPLVPRTDANYGYTF.

The V gene is TRBV3-1 (or the pseudogene TRBV3-2), the J gene TRBJ2-5; maybe TRBD1 (5 bases). This CDR3 spans 17 amino acids. Trimming cost V 3 bases and J 5 bases, with 22 bases left between them. Germline V gives CDR1 LGHDT, CDR2 YNNKEL (reference sequence). CDR3 sequence (DNA): TGTGCCAGCAGCCAGAGTTTATTGGGGCAACTGGCGGAGACCCAGTACTTC. It encodes CASSQSLLGQLAETQYF.

The chain couples TRBV10-2 to TRBJ2-7; 14 bases fit TRBD2. CDR1 WSHSY and CDR2 SAAADI come from the germline V gene. The CDR3 totals 15 residues. V shed 6 bases and J 4 bases; nucleotides not matched to a gene: 5. The chain's CDR3 is CASRPGLAGVYEQYF. The CDR3 DNA sequence: TGCGCCAGCAGACCGGGACTAGCGGGAGTGTACGAGCAGTACTTC.

V gene TRBV5-1 combines with J gene TRBJ1-2, with a weak D call TRBD1 (5 bases). The CDR3 has 14 residues. The germline V gene has CDR1 SGHRS and CDR2 YFSETQ. V lost 5 bases, J lost 2 bases, and 13 bases lay in between. CDR3 DNA: TGCGCCAGCAGGGTGCAGGGAACCAACTATGGCTACACCTTC. Residues: CASRVQGTNYGYTF.

The chain has TRBV7-3 and TRBJ2-3; D gene unclear. Between the trimmed V and J ends, which lost 5 bases and 2 bases, there was a span of 11 bases. Germline V CDR1 and CDR2: SGHTA, FQGTGA. This CDR3 comprises 14 residues. CDR3 nucleotides: TGTGCCAGCAGCGCCGCCGCGGACACAGATACGCAGTATTTT. Translation gives CASSAAADTDTQYF.

The J gene is TRBJ2-5, the V gene TRBV9, with D hard to call. Germline-derived CDR1 and CDR2 are SGDLS and YYNGEE. CDR3 length: 13 amino acids. V lost 0 bases and J lost 3, with 6 bases in between. The CDR3 coding sequence is TGTGCCAGCAGCGTAGGTCCAGAAGAGACCCAGTACTTC. Translating gives CASSVGPEETQYF.

The V and J genes are TRBV2 and TRBJ1-5; D perhaps matches TRBD1 (5 bases). The germline V gene encodes CDR1 SNHLY and CDR2 FYNNEI. Trimming removed 2 bases at V and 4 bases at J, with 6 bases between. The CDR3 runs to 13 residues. The CDR3 reads CASSEQGNQPQHF. Written as DNA, the CDR3 is TGTGCCAGCAGTGAACAGGGTAATCAGCCCCAGCATTTT.